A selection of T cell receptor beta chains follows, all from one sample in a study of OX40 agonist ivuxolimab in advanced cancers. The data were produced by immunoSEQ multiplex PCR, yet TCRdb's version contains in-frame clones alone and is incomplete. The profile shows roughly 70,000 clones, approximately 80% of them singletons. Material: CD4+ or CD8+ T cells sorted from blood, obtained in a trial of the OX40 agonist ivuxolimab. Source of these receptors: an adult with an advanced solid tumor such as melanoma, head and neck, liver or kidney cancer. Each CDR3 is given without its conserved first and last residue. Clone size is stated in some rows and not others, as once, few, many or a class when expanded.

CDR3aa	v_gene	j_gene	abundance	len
SVEDPGLGEQY	TRBV29-1	TRBJ2-7	NA	11
ASSTPGAWGYT	TRBV28	TRBJ1-2	NA	11
ASSKLDRGNQPQH	TRBV5-6	TRBJ1-5	once	13
ASSVEPLEGGTGELF	TRBV9	TRBJ2-2	NA	15
ASSLEGTLGNQPQH	TRBV5-1	TRBJ1-5	NA	14
ASSQDPAGSNTGELF	TRBV4-3	TRBJ2-2	NA	15
ASSWGQGNYQPQH	TRBV7-2	TRBJ1-5	NA	13
ASSAKRGGRYEQF	TRBV9	TRBJ2-1	NA	13
ASSKAGLIAQY	TRBV21-1	TRBJ2-3	NA	11
ASSEQPPRGNEKLF	TRBV6-1	TRBJ1-4	NA	14
ASSLERGLRIQY	TRBV5-1	TRBJ2-4	NA	12
SVEKQPGGTEAF	TRBV29-1	TRBJ1-1	NA	12
AWSPQGRSYT	TRBV30	TRBJ1-2	NA	10
ASSEGLDTDTQY	TRBV2	TRBJ2-3	NA	12
ASSLRSTGRGANVLT	TRBV5-1	TRBJ2-6	once	15
ASSLSLGETQY	TRBV7-3	TRBJ2-5	few	11
ASIPGGQSTDTQY	TRBV5-1	TRBJ2-3	NA	13
ASRGTGNTGELF	TRBV6-1	TRBJ2-2	few	12
ATRTGGSGNTIY	TRBV19	TRBJ1-3	NA	12
ASSLTGASNTEAF	TRBV5-6	TRBJ1-1	NA	13
ASSSDSAEQY	TRBV27	TRBJ2-7	few	10
ASTPRVVAAF	TRBV6-1	TRBJ1-1	NA	10
ASSEKGARGAF	TRBV6-4	TRBJ1-1	NA	11
ASSSPIAKNIQY	TRBV27	TRBJ2-4	NA	12
ASSLARVMNTEAF	TRBV5-4	TRBJ1-1	NA	13
ASNQRAGSYLSYT	TRBV28	TRBJ1-2	few	13
ALAREGLSNQPQH	TRBV6-1	TRBJ1-5	NA	13